This T cell receptor (beta chain) originates from a study of molecular identifiers for immune sequencing clone quantification. Study conclusions and caveats: Researchers reportedly could pick up spiked Jurkat TCR RNA from one cell mixed into 1 million or so naive cells. Whereas naive cells kept under 1% of molecules in clones above 20 RNA copies, such clones held over 97% in effectors.

Using its own MiXCR run on the PCR reads, TCRdb lists one record per CDR3 protein. The sample consists of roughly 10,000 distinct CDR3 sequences, approximately 20% of them appearing once. This clonotype was counted many times. Antigen: not known. The CDR3 covers 17 residues. After removal of 5 bases from V and 4 bases from J, the junction contained 10 bases not matched to a gene. Per the germline V gene, CDR1 is MDHEN and CDR2 is SYDVKM. The sequencing input was naive CD8+ T cells from blood, with Jurkat cell RNA spiked in. The subset denotes: FACS-sorted CD8+CD4-CCR7+CD45RA+ naive T cells. The clonotype comes from a human donor in good health. Some libraries in this study had Jurkat cell RNA spiked in. V usage is TRBV28 and J usage is TRBJ1-5, with 11 bases lining up with TRBD1. Here the CDR3 reads CASSPIEGQGVNQPQHF. The CDR3 coding sequence is TGTGCCAGCAGTCCGATAGAGGGACAGGGGGTAAATCAGCCCCAGCATTTT.